This T cell receptor beta chain was sequenced for a study of regulatory T cells in long-lasting Graves disease. Study-level results: In persistent patients, shared public clonotypes (more than 2,500) outnumbered those in new patients (966). It was peripheral blood alone, not thyroid tissue, that was studied.

Arm-PCR of CDR3 regions and iRepertoire HTBI primers were the basis on which TCR beta libraries were built. TCRdb redid the calling of the multiplex PCR reads with MiXCR, one entry per CDR3 protein. Found here are about 400,000 distinct CDR3 sequences, around 15% of them singletons; the top ten hold around a fifth. The time point denotes: newly diagnosed GD, antithyroid drugs for less than 3 months. The TCR library was made from RNA that had been extracted from PBMCs in TRIzol. Patients came from an endocrinology department in Xi'an, China. The sample holds one count of this clonotype. Its target is unknown. The sample here was peripheral blood mononuclear cells (PBMCs), taken at new diagnosis, from a patient treated with antithyroid drugs. The receptor was isolated from a female donor with Graves disease.

CDR3: CSARWGQGVTEAFF. Here the CDR3 DNA reads TGCAGTGCTAGATGGGGACAGGGGGTAACTGAAGCTTTCTTT. The chain couples TRBV20-1 to TRBJ1-1, with TRBD1 identical over 11 bases. V dropped 2 bases and J dropped 5; count of bases not matched to a gene: 4. Germline V gene lookup returns CDR1 DFQATT and CDR2 SNEGSKA (reference sequence). The CDR3 has 14 amino acids.